These 20 T cell receptor beta chains were sequenced from one sample in a study of early T cells in non-severe SARS-CoV-2 infection. TCRdb independently ran MiXCR on the 5' RACE reads; one entry per CDR3 protein. The sample records about 55,000 distinct CDR3 sequences, roughly 8.2% being singletons. The sequenced material came from whole blood. Receptors were obtained from an adult who was a healthcare worker with PCR-confirmed SARS-CoV-2 infection or an uninfected control (not recorded which).

This clonotype showed up many times. The chain links TRBV20-1 to TRBJ2-7; possibly TRBD2 for D (6 bases). The CDR3 contains 17 residues. Trimming stripped 0 bases from V and 4 bases from J, with 22 bases between. The germline gives CDR1 DFQATT, CDR2 SNEGSKA (reference sequence). In DNA, the CDR3 is TGCAGTGCTAGAGAGGGGGTCTTCACTGGAGGGCCTTACGAGCAGTACTTC. Translating it yields CSAREGVFTGGPYEQYF.

This chain links TRBV11-2 with TRBJ1-1; unclear D gene. CDR3 length: 13 amino acids. Germline V gene sequence: CDR1 SGHAT, CDR2 FQNNGV. V lost 2 bases to trimming and J lost 2 bases, with 6 bases between them. As DNA, the CDR3 is TGTGCCAGCAGCTTAAACCGTAACACTGAAGCTTTCTTT. Amino acid sequence: CASSLNRNTEAFF.

This clonotype turned up a few times. This rearrangement joins TRBV20-1 to TRBJ1-1; no reliable D call. This CDR3 region has 14 residues. CDR1 and CDR2 (germline): DFQATT, SNEGSKA (reference sequence). V lost 0 bases and J 4 bases, leaving 12 bases between the germline ends. The CDR3 sequence: CSARDEGRVTEAFF. The CDR3 nucleotides are TGCAGTGCTAGAGATGAGGGCCGGGTCACTGAAGCTTTCTTT.

This clonotype was seen at least ten times. CDR3 bases: TGCGCCAGCAGCAACACGGGACAGGGACCCGATACGCAGTATTTT. The encoded protein is CASSNTGQGPDTQYF. The chain recombines TRBV5-1 with TRBJ2-3, with 9 bases identical to TRBD1. The CDR3 spans 15 residues. V lost 4 bases, J lost 6 bases, and 9 bases stayed unmatched. Germline assignment: CDR1 SGHRS and CDR2 YFSETQ.

This clonotype has a handful of counts. The rearrangement joins TRBV28 to TRBJ1-3; D unresolved. V was pared by 6 bases and J by 0 bases, with 12 bases between. Germline CDR1 reads MDHEN; CDR2 reads SYDVKM. CDR3 length: 15 amino acids. The CDR3 DNA is TGTGCCAGCAGCCAACCACAGTTCTCTGGAAACACCATATATTTT. Residues: CASSQPQFSGNTIYF.

At least ten counts were recorded for this clonotype. The gene calls are TRBV19 and TRBJ1-5, with D unresolved. V lost 6 bases and J 3 bases, leaving 12 bases between the germline ends. This CDR3 comprises 14 residues. The V gene's germline CDR1 is LNHDA and CDR2 SQIVND (reference sequence). In nucleotides, the CDR3 is TGTGCCAGTAGAGAAGGGTTCCTCAATCAGCCCCAGCATTTT. Translation gives CASREGFLNQPQHF.

In its sample, this clonotype was seen many times. The V gene is TRBV20-1, the J gene TRBJ2-1; a weak D match, TRBD1 (6 bases). The V gene's germline CDR1 is DFQATT and CDR2 SNEGSKA (reference sequence). Trimming cost V 3 bases and J 7 bases, with 10 bases left between them. The CDR3 spans 12 residues. This CDR3 is CSARNTGNEQFF. For the CDR3, the DNA is TGCAGTGCTAGGAATACAGGGAATGAGCAGTTCTTC.

This clonotype was observed at least ten times. The chain joins TRBV7-6 to TRBJ2-3; no definite D call. Germline V lookup: CDR1 SGHVS, CDR2 FNYEAQ. This CDR3 region has 15 residues. Trimming left V 3 bases short and J 4 bases short, with 14 bases between. CDR3 bases: TGTGCCAGCAGCTTTATCGGCGGCAACGCAGATACGCAGTATTTT. It translates to CASSFIGGNADTQYF.

The table lists this clonotype with many counts. The chain links TRBV30 to TRBJ1-1, with D hard to call. V was cut by 0 bases and J by 0 bases, with 2 bases left in between. CDR3 length: 12 amino acids. Per the germline V gene, CDR1 is GTSNPN and CDR2 is SVGIG (reference sequence). CDR3 protein: CAWSVMNTEAFF. In DNA, the CDR3 is TGTGCCTGGAGTGTGATGAACACTGAAGCTTTCTTT.

The chain couples TRBV3-1 to TRBJ2-5; maybe TRBD2 (6 bases). Germline V gene sequence: CDR1 LGHDT, CDR2 YNNKEL (reference sequence). V lost 0 bases to trimming and J lost 5 bases, with 10 bases between them. The CDR3 sequence is 14 residues long. The CDR3 DNA reads as TGTGCCAGCAGCCAAGAGATGGAGGGCGAGACCCAGTACTTC. Its protein product is CASSQEMEGETQYF.

This clonotype was seen repeatedly, ten times or more. The rearrangement joins TRBV3-1 to TRBJ1-1; perhaps TRBD1 as D (6 bases). CDR3 length equals 14 residues. Germline values: CDR1 LGHDT, CDR2 YNNKEL (reference sequence). With 1 base removed from V and 3 bases from J, the gap between germline ends came to 9 bases. CDR3 loop: CASSQVQGHTEAFF. The CDR3 DNA reads as TGTGCCAGCAGCCAAGTTCAGGGGCACACTGAAGCTTTCTTT.

This clonotype was counted between two and nine times. The chain joins TRBV25-1 to TRBJ1-5, with a possible D match to TRBD1 (5 bases). This CDR3 has 14 residues. The germline V and J ends were trimmed by 5 bases and 4 bases, with 12 bases remaining between them. CDR1 is MGHDK, CDR2 SYGVNS, per germline. CDR3 nucleotide sequence: TGTGCCAGCAGTATTGGACAAGGAAATCAGCCCCAGCATTTT. Translating gives CASSIGQGNQPQHF.

This clonotype was seen repeatedly, ten times or more. The chain is built from TRBV20-1 and TRBJ2-1; 10 nucleotides line up with TRBD2. CDR1 and CDR2 (germline): DFQATT, SNEGSKA (reference sequence). V lost 3 bases and J lost 7; bases outside the gene matches: 3. The CDR3 extends over 13 amino acids. The CDR3 is CSARRLAGNEQFF. CDR3 sequence (DNA): TGCAGTGCTAGGAGACTAGCGGGTAATGAGCAGTTCTTC.

This clonotype was seen a handful of times. This sequence joins TRBV18 and TRBJ1-2; D may be TRBD1 (5 bases). CDR3 length: 15 residues. Trimming took off 2 bases at V and 0 bases at J, with 10 bases between the two ends. Looked up from germline, CDR1 is KGHSH and CDR2 is LQKENI. CDR3 protein: CASSPDSSTNYGYTF. As DNA, the CDR3 is TGTGCCAGCTCACCAGACAGCTCTACTAACTATGGCTACACCTTC.

The genes are TRBV15 and TRBJ1-3; D remains ambiguous. The germline V gene encodes CDR1 LNHNV and CDR2 YYDKDF (reference sequence). Trimming took 0 bases from V and 1 from J, leaving 19 bases between them. The CDR3 is 19 residues long. The CDR3 loop reads CATSRDPQHQPTSGNTIYF. Here the CDR3 DNA reads TGTGCCACCAGCAGAGATCCCCAACATCAACCCACTTCTGGAAACACCATATATTTT.

In its sample, this clonotype was seen a few times. The chain has TRBV10-3 and TRBJ2-3; 10 bases agree with TRBD2. This CDR3 region has 15 residues. The germline gives CDR1 ENHRY, CDR2 SYGVKD. V lost 8 bases, J lost 3 bases, and 8 bases stayed unmatched. The CDR3 here is CAIGQLAGKTDTQYF. The CDR3 DNA follows: TGTGCCATCGGTCAACTAGCGGGGAAAACAGATACGCAGTATTTT.

V and J are TRBV6-1 and TRBJ2-3; D is unresolved. Trimming pared 4 bases from V and 6 bases from J, leaving 8 bases between. The CDR3 length is 12 residues. The V gene's germline CDR1 is MNHNS and CDR2 SASEGT. CDR3 amino acids: CASSGVEDTQYF. For the CDR3, the DNA is TGTGCCAGCAGTGGGGTGGAGGATACGCAGTATTTT.

The J gene is TRBJ2-7, the V gene TRBV7-6, with 7 bases aligning to TRBD2. J lost 4 bases, V lost 5 bases, and 5 bases had no gene match. The CDR3 is made up of 13 amino acids. The germline gives CDR1 SGHVS, CDR2 FNYEAQ. In nucleotides, the CDR3 is TGTGCCAGCAGCCGCGGGAGCGGGTACGAGCAGTACTTC. Translation: CASSRGSGYEQYF.

This clonotype was seen at least ten times. The genes are TRBV4-1 and TRBJ2-7; D ambiguous. This CDR3 comprises 13 residues. Germline-derived CDR1 and CDR2 are MGHRA and YSYEKL. Trimming removed 1 base from V and 3 bases from J, with 7 bases in between. The CDR3 sequence is CASSQVSFYEQYF. The CDR3 nucleotides are TGCGCCAGCAGCCAAGTGTCGTTCTACGAGCAGTACTTC.

This clonotype was seen a few times. This chain links TRBV12-3 or TRBV12-4 with TRBJ1-4; D call uncertain. This CDR3 has 14 residues. Trimming stripped 1 base from V and 7 bases from J, with 10 bases between. DNA of the CDR3: TGTGCCAGCAGTTTAGGTCCAGGCATTGAAAAACTGTTTTTT. Amino acids: CASSLGPGIEKLFF.